Listed below are T cell receptor beta chains from one sample, sequenced in a study of T-cell memory formation after mild COVID-19. Each CDR3 protein is one row after TCRdb ran MiXCR on the 5' RACE reads. The table lists about 250,000 distinct CDR3 sequences, over 15% of them singletons. The sample consisted of PBMCs or a T cell subset sorted from them (not recorded which). The receptors were gathered from an adult woman who had mild COVID-19 (a few samples of this study predate the infection). Cell type and time point are not known. CDR3s include the opening cysteine and the closing phenylalanine or tryptophan. A D gene is named only where the DNA matches it firmly. Clone sizes are given selectively: once, few, many, or a class where the clone is expanded.

>TRBJ2-3|NA|TRBD1|TRBV5-6
TGTGCCAGCAGCCTGCCGGGACAGGGGCTTGATACGCAGTATTTT
CASSLPGQGLDTQYF
>TRBJ2-2|few|NA|TRBV6-5
TGTGCCAGCAGTTACTCCCAAATCTCGGGGACCGGGGAGCTGTTTTTT
CASSYSQISGTGELFF
>TRBJ2-2|NA|NA|TRBV15
TGTGCCACCAGCAAAACCGGGGAGCTGTTTTTT
CATSKTGELFF
>TRBJ2-5|few|NA|TRBV7-2
TGTGCCAGCACCGATCTACGAGGACCCCAAGAGACCCAGTACTTC
CASTDLRGPQETQYF
>TRBJ1-2|NA|TRBD1|TRBV3-1
TGTGCCAGCAGCCTTGGGGGACAGGGGGCGCGTGGCTACACCTTC
CASSLGGQGARGYTF
>TRBJ1-2|few|NA|TRBV6-5
TGTGCCAGCAGCCCCGGGCTAGAGGCTAACTATGGCTACACCTTC
CASSPGLEANYGYTF
>TRBJ2-7|NA|TRBD2|TRBV3-1
TGTGCCAGCAGCCGCGTTGGGGAGGGCGAGCAGTACTTC
CASSRVGEGEQYF
>TRBJ2-5|NA|NA|TRBV20-1
TGCAGCCTGAGAACAGGGAAAGAGACCCAGTACTTC
CSLRTGKETQYF
>TRBJ1-1|NA|NA|TRBV7-9
TGTGCCAGCTCCCATCTAGACAGGACTGAAGCTTTCTTT
CASSHLDRTEAFF
>TRBJ2-5|few|NA|TRBV9
TGTGCCAGCAGGGTGTTGAAAGAGACCCAGTACTTC
CASRVLKETQYF
>TRBJ1-2|many|NA|TRBV29-1
TGCAGCGTCCAGGGTTTGGGTGGCTACACCTTC
CSVQGLGGYTF
>TRBJ2-6|few|NA|TRBV7-9
TGTGCCATCGGGGCGCCTGGGGCCAACGTCCTGACTTTC
CAIGAPGANVLTF
>TRBJ1-1|NA|TRBD1|TRBV11-2
TGTGCCAGCAGCGCGTGGACAGGAGGGGACACTGAAGCTTTCTTT
CASSAWTGGDTEAFF
>TRBJ2-5|few|TRBD1|TRBV28
TGTGCCAGCAGTTCTCCGCGACAGGGGGCGAGAGAGACCCAGTACTTC
CASSSPRQGARETQYF
>TRBJ2-7|NA|TRBD2|TRBV5-1
TGCGCCAGCAGCTTGGCCGGGAGGGAACAGTACTTC
CASSLAGREQYF
>TRBJ2-1|NA|NA|TRBV12-3/TRBV12-4
TGTGCCAGCAGCCAGGCGAGCTCCTACAATGAGCAGTTCTTC
CASSQASSYNEQFF
>TRBJ2-2|many|NA|TRBV2
TGTGCCAGCAGTCACCTTACCCCCCCCGGGGAGCTGTTTTTT
CASSHLTPPGELFF
>TRBJ2-7|NA|TRBD1|TRBV4-1
TGCGCCAGCAGCCAGACCGTGACAGGGATAACCTACGAGCAGTACTTC
CASSQTVTGITYEQYF
>TRBJ2-7|NA|NA|TRBV6-5
TGTGCCAGCAGTTACTCGTCGTCTACGCAACCCTACGAGCAGTACTTC
CASSYSSSTQPYEQYF
>TRBJ2-4|NA|TRBD1|TRBV20-1
TGCAGTGCTAACAGGGGGTCAGCCAAAAACATTCAGTACTTC
CSANRGSAKNIQYF
>TRBJ1-1|NA|NA|TRBV24-1
TGTGCCACCAGTGATTCTGACGGCACTGAAGCTTTCTTT
CATSDSDGTEAFF
>TRBJ1-1|NA|TRBD1|TRBV2
TGTGCCAGCAACCTACAGGGGGGCGACACTGAAGCTTTCTTT
CASNLQGGDTEAFF
>TRBJ1-4|few|NA|TRBV6-6
TGTGCCAGCAGCCCGTCCTCCAATGAAAAACTGTTTTTT
CASSPSSNEKLFF
>TRBJ1-5|NA|NA|TRBV20-1
TGCAGTTGCGGATCTCTCAGCAATCAGCCCCAGCATTTT
CSCGSLSNQPQHF
>TRBJ2-3|few|TRBD2|TRBV5-1
TGCGCCAGCAGTGACGGACTAGCGGGGAATACAGATACGCAGTATTTT
CASSDGLAGNTDTQYF
>TRBJ1-3|few|NA|TRBV6-2/TRBV6-3
TGTGCCAGCATTGTAGGGGCCTCTGGAAACACCATATATTTT
CASIVGASGNTIYF
>TRBJ2-2|once|NA|TRBV12-3/TRBV12-4
TGTTCCAGCAGCCGGGACACCGGGGAGCTGTTTTTT
CSSSRDTGELFF
>TRBJ2-1|few|NA|TRBV7-6
TGTGCCAGCAGCCCCCACCCTATCGCCGGGGGCCGAGGCTCCTACAATGAGCAGTTCTTC
CASSPHPIAGGRGSYNEQFF
>TRBJ1-2|few|NA|TRBV6-5
TGTGCCAGCAGTTACACTATCTTCGACAGGACGGGGGGCTACACCTTC
CASSYTIFDRTGGYTF
>TRBJ1-3|few|TRBD1|TRBV7-2
TGTGCCAGCAGCTTAGGGGGGACAGGGGCAAACACCATATATTTT
CASSLGGTGANTIYF
>TRBJ2-7|few|NA|TRBV12-3/TRBV12-4
TGTGCCAGCAGACAGGGTCTTAACTACGAGCAGTACTTC
CASRQGLNYEQYF
>TRBJ2-3|NA|NA|TRBV29-1
TGCAGCGTTCGAACAGCCAGCACAGATACGCAGTATTTT
CSVRTASTDTQYF
>TRBJ2-7|NA|TRBD2|TRBV7-2
TGTGCCAGCAGCCCCGGCTCGGCTAGCGGGAGCTACGAGCAGTACTTC
CASSPGSASGSYEQYF
>TRBJ1-3|NA|NA|TRBV7-2
TGTGCCAGCAGCTTCGAGGGAAACACCATATATTTT
CASSFEGNTIYF
>TRBJ2-3|many|TRBD2|TRBV2
TGTGCCAGCAGTGAATCTACTAGCGGGGGGGCAGATACGCAGTATTTT
CASSESTSGGADTQYF
>TRBJ2-5|NA|NA|TRBV18
TGTGCCAGCTCACTCCTACAGGGACACCAAGAGACCCAGTACTTC
CASSLLQGHQETQYF
>TRBJ2-7|few|NA|TRBV2
TGTGCCAGCAGTCTCCTGACGACCTCCGCCGGAGAGCAGTACTTC
CASSLLTTSAGEQYF
>TRBJ1-6|NA|NA|TRBV15
TGTGCCACCAGCAGAGATATCCTCGGGGGTAATTCACCCCTCCACTTT
CATSRDILGGNSPLHF
>TRBJ2-2|once|NA|TRBV7-3
TGTGCCAGCAGAAAGGAGGGGGAAAGGAACACCGGGGAGCTGTTTTTT
CASRKEGERNTGELFF
>TRBJ2-1|once|TRBD1|TRBV25-1
TGTGCCAGCAGTGGTTATCCGGGACAGGGGTACAATGAGCAGTTCTTC
CASSGYPGQGYNEQFF
>TRBJ2-1|many|TRBD2|TRBV4-3
TGCGCCAGCAGCCAGAGAGCGGGAATGTTGGATGAGCAGTTCTTC
CASSQRAGMLDEQFF
>TRBJ2-7|NA|NA|TRBV29-1
TGCAGCGTCGCGACTAGATCGAACACTTACGAGCAGTACTTC
CSVATRSNTYEQYF